A single sample is the source of the 29 T cell receptor beta chains below, sequenced in a study of OX40 agonist ivuxolimab in advanced cancers. Library method: the immunoSEQ multiplex PCR assay. The immuneACCESS repertoire file appears here via TCRdb, limited to in-frame rearrangements. These files lack a portion of the clones; in checked studies, under half of the deficit traces to unresolved V genes, and the cause of the others is not known. For this sample the table gives roughly 67,000 clones, of which over 80% were detected only once. The top ten clonotypes cover around 9.9% of the sample. The source was CD4+ or CD8+ T cells sorted from blood, collected in a trial of the OX40 agonist ivuxolimab. The receptors stem from an adult with an advanced solid tumor such as melanoma, head and neck, liver or kidney cancer.

The chain joins TRBV28 to TRBJ1-1; no definite D call. The CDR3 totals 17 residues. Germline loops: CDR1 MDHEN, CDR2 SYDVKM. Trimming took off 0 bases at V and 2 bases at J, with 16 bases between the two ends. The CDR3: CASSLWGGRGANTEAFF. CDR3 nucleotides: TGTGCCAGCAGTTTATGGGGTGGGCGGGGTGCAAACACTGAAGCTTTCTTT.

DNA for the CDR3: TGTGCCAGCAGCTTGGTAACCGGACAGCATTATGGCTACACCTTC. Protein product: CASSLVTGQHYGYTF. V usage is TRBV5-4 and J usage is TRBJ1-2; possibly TRBD1 for D (6 bases). The CDR3 has 15 residues. V was pared by 0 bases and J by 5 bases, with 14 bases between. Germline CDR1 reads SGHNT; CDR2 reads YYREEE (reference sequence). The complete variable domain, with remaining parts taken from reference TRBV5-4 and TRBJ1-2, reads ETGVTQSPTHLIKTRGQQVTLRCSSQSGHNTVSWYQQALGQGPQFIFQYYREEENGRGNFPPRFSGLQFPNYSSELNVNALELDDSALYLCASSLVTGQHYGYTFGSGTRLTVV.

V is TRBV6-5 and J is TRBJ2-5; TRBD2 agrees at 8 bases. CDR3 size: 14 residues. CDR1 is MNHEY, CDR2 SVGAGI, per germline. Trimming took 6 bases from V and 4 from J; bases not matched to a gene: 7. CDR3 residues: CASSQLAGLETQYF. CDR3 sequence (DNA): TGTGCCAGCAGCCAATTAGCGGGGTTAGAGACCCAGTACTTC.

This clone was seen a handful of times. This rearrangement joins TRBV23-1 to TRBJ2-7, with a tentative D call TRBD2 (7 bases). TRBV23-1 is sorted into the ORF group, with uncertain function. Trimming removed 8 bases from V and 4 bases from J, with 18 bases in between. This CDR3 spans 14 amino acids. This chain's CDR3 is CASPHGGGRYEQYV. For the CDR3, the DNA is TGCGCCAGCCCCCATGGGGGGGGCCGATACGAGCAGTACGTC.

This rearrangement joins TRBV28 to TRBJ1-1; maybe TRBD1 (5 bases). There are 15 residues in the CDR3. V lost 6 bases and J lost 1, with 15 bases in between. Germline V gene lookup returns CDR1 MDHEN and CDR2 SYDVKM. The CDR3 sequence is CASSKSRGSNTEAFF. CDR3 nucleotides: TGTGCCAGCAGCAAGTCAAGGGGCTCGAACACTGAAGCTTTCTTT.

The V call is TRBV11-2, the J call TRBJ2-1; D ambiguous. Germline V CDR1 and CDR2: SGHAT, FQNNGV. This CDR3 comprises 13 residues. Trimming removed 2 bases from V and 4 bases from J, with 6 bases in between. CDR3 DNA sequence: TGTGCCAGCAGCTTATCCCGTTACAATGAGCAGTTCTTC. Translation gives CASSLSRYNEQFF.

This chain joins TRBV19 and TRBJ2-3, with 10 bases that match TRBD2. Germline V gives CDR1 LNHDA, CDR2 SQIVND (reference sequence). This CDR3 region has 15 residues. V lost 4 bases and J lost 4; bases outside the gene matches: 5. CDR3 nucleotides: TGTGCCAGTAGTAAGTTAGCGGGGGGTTCAGATACGCAGTATTTT. Encoded protein: CASSKLAGGSDTQYF.

The V and J genes are TRBV2 and TRBJ2-5; tentatively, D is TRBD2 (5 bases). Matching the DNA end better, TRBJ2-7 makes the J call doubtful. This CDR3 spans 13 amino acids. Germline CDR1 is SNHLY and CDR2 is FYNNEI. DNA for the CDR3: TGTGCCAGCAGAACGGACGGGAACTACGAGCAGTACTTC. It is translated as CASRTDGNYEQYF.

Only a few counts were recorded for this clone. V gene TRBV6-1 combines with J gene TRBJ1-2; 7 nucleotides line up with TRBD1. The CDR3 is 15 amino acids. V dropped 7 bases and J dropped 4; count of bases not matched to a gene: 12. The germline V gene encodes CDR1 MNHNS and CDR2 SASEGT. In nucleotides, the CDR3 is TGTGCCAGCACTCTGGGGGAGGGGGCGTTCTATGGCTACACCTTC. Amino acid sequence: CASTLGEGAFYGYTF.

This rearrangement joins TRBV5-4 to TRBJ1-1; TRBD1 is a possible D gene (5 bases). Germline CDR1 SGHNT, CDR2 YYREEE (reference sequence). CDR3 size: 15 residues. Trimming cost V 4 bases and J 1 base, with 14 bases left between them. The CDR3 bases are TGTGCCAGCAGCCCATATACCACAGGGAACACTGAAGCTTTCTTT. Amino acid sequence: CASSPYTTGNTEAFF.

The chain links TRBV9 to TRBJ2-2, with TRBD2 as a possible D gene (5 bases). Germline-derived CDR1 and CDR2 are SGDLS and YYNGEE. Trimming took off 2 bases at V and 7 bases at J, with 9 bases between the two ends. The length of the CDR3 is 13 residues. CDR3 region: CASSVRLSGELFF. CDR3 nucleotide sequence: TGTGCCAGCAGCGTTAGACTAAGCGGGGAGCTGTTTTTT.

The V and J genes are TRBV5-5 and TRBJ2-7; TRBD2 matches 15 bases. The CDR3 is 16 amino acids. Germline CDR1 is SGHKS and CDR2 is YYEKEE (reference sequence). Germline trimming cut 2 bases from V and 3 bases from J; bases unmatched to any gene: 3. This chain's CDR3 is CASSFGLAGGDYEQYF. CDR3 coding DNA: TGTGCCAGCAGCTTCGGACTAGCGGGAGGGGACTACGAGCAGTACTTC.

This chain uses TRBV9 with TRBJ1-1; 7 nucleotides align to TRBD1. With V trimmed by 4 bases and J by 0 bases, 0 bases remained unmatched. Germline CDR1 reads SGDLS; CDR2 reads YYNGEE. The CDR3 loop spans 13 amino acids. As DNA, the CDR3 is TGTGCCAGCAGCCAGGGGGTGAACACTGAAGCTTTCTTT. It encodes CASSQGVNTEAFF.

The V gene is TRBV18, the J gene TRBJ2-5; possible D gene TRBD2, 5 bases. Per the germline V gene, CDR1 is KGHSH and CDR2 is LQKENI. The V and J ends lost 3 bases and 1 base respectively, with 18 bases between them. The CDR3 is made up of 17 amino acids. CDR3 region: CASSPPVWERAQETQYF. In nucleotides, the CDR3 is TGTGCCAGCTCACCCCCGGTGTGGGAGAGAGCCCAAGAGACCCAGTACTTC.

This clone was observed a handful of times. J is TRBJ1-1 and V is TRBV28, with a possible D match to TRBD1 (6 bases). The CDR3 has 14 residues. V was pared by 2 bases and J by 5 bases, with 12 bases between. The germline V gene has CDR1 MDHEN and CDR2 SYDVKM. Written as DNA, the CDR3 is TGTGCCAGCAGTTTAAGGCAGGGGTCTACTGAAGCTTTCTTT. Its protein product is CASSLRQGSTEAFF.

The chain links TRBV7-8 to TRBJ1-1, with D tentatively TRBD1 (5 bases). In germline, CDR1 is SGHVS, CDR2 FQNEAQ. This CDR3 region has 15 residues. V lost 0 bases, J lost 5 bases, and 13 bases lay in between. CDR3 loop: CASSLAPRGRTEAFF. CDR3 in DNA: TGTGCCAGCAGCTTAGCGCCTAGGGGTCGAACTGAAGCTTTCTTT. Variable domain in full (rest from reference TRBV7-8 and TRBJ1-1): GAGVSQSPRYKVAKRGQDVALRCDPISGHVSLFWYQQALGQGPEFLTYFQNEAQLDKSGLPSDRFFAERPEGSVSTLKIQRTQQEDSAVYLCASSLAPRGRTEAFFGQGTRLTVV.

V and J are TRBV5-5 and TRBJ1-2, with D unclear. This CDR3 region has 13 residues. V was shortened by 0 bases and J by 4 bases, with 7 bases between the two germline ends. The V gene's germline CDR1 is SGHKS and CDR2 YYEKEE (reference sequence). DNA of the CDR3: TGTGCCAGCAGCTTGGTAGGAGCCTATGGCTACACCTTC. As protein: CASSLVGAYGYTF.

The chain joins TRBV28 to TRBJ2-2; D perhaps matches TRBD2 (6 bases). The CDR3 sequence is 15 residues long. Per germline, CDR1 MDHEN and CDR2 SYDVKM. Trimming shortened V by 6 bases and J by 1 base, and 12 bases separated the two germline ends. This CDR3 is CASSLPGGNTGELFF. CDR3 DNA: TGTGCCAGCAGCCTCCCCGGGGGGAACACCGGGGAGCTGTTTTTT.

The CDR3 DNA sequence: TGTGCCAGCTCACCCCTCGGGACAGGGGAAGAAAAACTGTTTTTT. Translated: CASSPLGTGEEKLFF. This chain joins TRBV18 and TRBJ1-4, with TRBD1 matching over 10 bases. CDR3 length: 15 residues. V lost 3 bases and J lost 8; bases outside the gene matches: 6. Germline CDR1 is KGHSH and CDR2 is LQKENI.

This chain uses TRBV7-2 with TRBJ2-7; D remains unclear. CDR3 length equals 14 residues. The germline V and J ends were trimmed by 4 bases and 2 bases, with 12 bases remaining between them. The germline V gene encodes CDR1 SGHTA and CDR2 FQGNSA. The CDR3 bases are TGTGCCAGCAGCTACGGACCCGGGCCCTACGAGCAGTACTTC. Its protein is CASSYGPGPYEQYF. Complete variable domain (other parts from reference TRBV7-2 and TRBJ2-7): GAGVSQSPSNKVTEKGKDVELRCDPISGHTALYWYRQSLGQGLEFLIYFQGNSAPDKSGLPSDRFSAERTGGSVSTLTIQRTQQEDSAVYLCASSYGPGPYEQYFGPGTRLTVT.

The rearrangement joins TRBV9 to TRBJ2-3, with D tentatively TRBD2 (5 bases). V lost 0 bases and J lost 2, with 19 bases in between. CDR3 length: 18 amino acids. Germline V gene data show CDR1 as SGDLS and CDR2 as YYNGEE. The CDR3 reads CASSVGGADRRYTDTQYF. CDR3 sequence (DNA): TGTGCCAGCAGCGTAGGAGGAGCGGACCGAAGATACACAGATACGCAGTATTTT. Supplemented by reference TRBV9 and TRBJ2-3, the full variable domain reads DSGVTQTPKHLITATGQRVTLRCSPRSGDLSVYWYQQSLDQGLQFLIQYYNGEERAKGNILERFSAQQFPDLHSELNLSSLELGDSALYFCASSVGGADRRYTDTQYFGPGTRLTVL.

The V and J genes are TRBV29-1 and TRBJ2-5, with D unclear. The CDR3 extends over 13 amino acids. The germline V gene has CDR1 SQVTM and CDR2 ANQGSEA. The V and J ends lost 6 bases and 3 bases respectively, with 14 bases between them. The CDR3 protein is CSVGASPKETQYF. The CDR3, as DNA: TGCAGCGTCGGAGCATCTCCGAAAGAGACCCAGTACTTC.

This sequence joins TRBV19 and TRBJ1-5; D is perhaps TRBD1 (5 bases). The CDR3 totals 13 residues. The germline CDR1 and CDR2 sequences are LNHDA and SQIVND (reference sequence). The V and J ends lost 5 bases and 4 bases respectively, with 9 bases between them. CDR3 sequence: CASSVDINQPQHF. As DNA, the CDR3 is TGTGCCAGTAGTGTGGACATTAATCAGCCCCAGCATTTT.

This chain uses TRBV7-9 with TRBJ2-7; D remains unclear. The CDR3 has 15 amino acids. CDR1 is SEHNR, CDR2 FQNEAQ, per germline (reference sequence). The CDR3 sequence is CASSLFPRFAGWGRV. The CDR3 DNA reads as TGTGCCAGCAGCTTATTTCCGAGGTTCGCAGGATGGGGTCGTGTC.

The chain employs TRBV5-6 and TRBJ1-4, with D possibly TRBD1 on 5 matching bases. The germline V gene encodes CDR1 SGHDT and CDR2 YYEEEE. Trimming pared 5 bases from V and 7 bases from J, leaving 18 bases between. CDR3 length: 15 amino acids. The CDR3 DNA is TGTGCCAGCAGTCTGGGAGGGGAGCCTAGTGAAAAACTGTTTTTT. The encoded protein is CASSLGGEPSEKLFF.

The chain joins TRBV19 to TRBJ1-1, with D hard to call. V lost 3 bases and J 4 bases, leaving 9 bases between the germline ends. The CDR3 extends over 13 amino acids. Germline V lookup: CDR1 LNHDA, CDR2 SQIVND (reference sequence). CDR3: CASSIRRSTEAFF. DNA for the CDR3: TGTGCCAGTAGTATCCGACGGAGCACTGAAGCTTTCTTT.

This clone was recorded only once. The chain couples TRBV9 to TRBJ2-5, with 14 bases lining up with TRBD2. This CDR3 spans 17 amino acids. The germline V gene encodes CDR1 SGDLS and CDR2 YYNGEE. The V segment lost 0 bases and the J segment 4 bases; nucleotides outside the gene matches: 5. CDR3 coding DNA: TGTGCCAGCAGCGTAGGACTAGCGGGAGGGCCTTCAGAGACCCAGTACTTC. Translated, it gives CASSVGLAGGPSETQYF.

This clone was recorded only once. The V call is TRBV6-8, the J call TRBJ2-1; D ambiguous. The CDR3 is 13 amino acids. The ends were cut back, 6 bases at V and 4 bases at J, with 10 bases in the middle. Germline CDR1 reads MNHGY; CDR2 reads SAAAGT. The CDR3 loop is CASSRGMYNEQFF. CDR3 nucleotide sequence: TGTGCCAGCAGCCGTGGGATGTACAATGAGCAGTTCTTC.

This clone was detected once. In DNA form, the CDR3 reads TGTGCCAGCAGCTTGTTAAGTTACGAGCAGTACGTC. As protein: CASSLLSYEQYV. This chain joins TRBV5-6 and TRBJ2-7; D is unclear. The germline V and J ends were trimmed by 1 base and 4 bases, with 6 bases remaining between them. Germline CDR1 and CDR2: SGHDT and YYEEEE. CDR3 length equals 12 residues.